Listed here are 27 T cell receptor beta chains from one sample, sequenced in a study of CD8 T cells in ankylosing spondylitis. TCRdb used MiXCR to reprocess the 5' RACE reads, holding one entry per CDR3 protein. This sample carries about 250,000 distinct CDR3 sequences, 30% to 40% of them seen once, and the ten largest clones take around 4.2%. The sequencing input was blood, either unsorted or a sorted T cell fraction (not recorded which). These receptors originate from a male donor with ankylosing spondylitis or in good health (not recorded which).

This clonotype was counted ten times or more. CDR3 residues: CASSFGSSSYNEQFF. DNA of the CDR3: TGTGCCAGCAGTTTCGGGTCGAGCTCCTACAATGAGCAGTTCTTC. The V call is TRBV12-3 or TRBV12-4, the J call TRBJ2-1; the D is unclear. The V and J ends lost 3 bases and 0 bases respectively, with 9 bases between them. The CDR3 contains 15 residues.

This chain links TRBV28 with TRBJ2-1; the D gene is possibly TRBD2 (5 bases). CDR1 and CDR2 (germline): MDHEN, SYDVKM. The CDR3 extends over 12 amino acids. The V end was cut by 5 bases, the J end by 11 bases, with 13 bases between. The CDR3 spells CASSGFRDQQFF. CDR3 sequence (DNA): TGTGCCAGCAGTGGGTTCCGGGATCAGCAGTTCTTC.

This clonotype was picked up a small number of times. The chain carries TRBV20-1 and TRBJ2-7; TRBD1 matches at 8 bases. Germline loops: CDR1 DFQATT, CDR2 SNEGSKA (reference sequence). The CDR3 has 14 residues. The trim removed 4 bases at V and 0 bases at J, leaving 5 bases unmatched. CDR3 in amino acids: CSAMRDRSSYEQYF. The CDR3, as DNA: TGCAGTGCTATGAGGGACAGGAGCTCCTACGAGCAGTACTTC.

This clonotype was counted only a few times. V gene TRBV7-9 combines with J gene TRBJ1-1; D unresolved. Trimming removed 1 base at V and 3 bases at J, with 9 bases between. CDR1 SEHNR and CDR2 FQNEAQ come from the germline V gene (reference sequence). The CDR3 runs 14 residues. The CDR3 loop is CASSLGLGDTEAFF. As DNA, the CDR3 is TGTGCCAGCAGCTTAGGGCTTGGTGACACTGAAGCTTTCTTT.

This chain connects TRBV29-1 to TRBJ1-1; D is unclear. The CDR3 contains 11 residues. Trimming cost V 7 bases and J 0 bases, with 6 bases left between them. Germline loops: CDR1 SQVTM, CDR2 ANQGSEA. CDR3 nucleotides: TGCAGCGGGACCCTGAACACTGAAGCTTTCTTT. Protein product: CSGTLNTEAFF.

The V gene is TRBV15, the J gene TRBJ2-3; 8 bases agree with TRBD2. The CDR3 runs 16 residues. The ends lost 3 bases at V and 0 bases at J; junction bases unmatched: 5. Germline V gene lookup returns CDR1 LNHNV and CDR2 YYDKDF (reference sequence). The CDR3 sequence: CATSSYSGASTDTQYF. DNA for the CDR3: TGTGCCACCAGCAGTTATAGCGGGGCAAGCACAGATACGCAGTATTTT.

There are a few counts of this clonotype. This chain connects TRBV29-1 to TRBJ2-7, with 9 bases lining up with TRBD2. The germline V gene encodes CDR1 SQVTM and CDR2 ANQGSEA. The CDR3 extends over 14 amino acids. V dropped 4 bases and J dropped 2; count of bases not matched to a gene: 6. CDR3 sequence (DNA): TGCAGCGTTGTCGTGACTAGCGGTACCTACGAGCAGTACTTC. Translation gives CSVVVTSGTYEQYF.

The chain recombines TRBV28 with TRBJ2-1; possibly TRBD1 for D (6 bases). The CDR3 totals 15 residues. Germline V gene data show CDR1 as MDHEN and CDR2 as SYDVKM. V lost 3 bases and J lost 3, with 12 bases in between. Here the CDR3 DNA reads TGTGCCAGCAGTTTCGGGGACATATTCTACAATGAGCAGTTCTTC. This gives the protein CASSFGDIFYNEQFF.

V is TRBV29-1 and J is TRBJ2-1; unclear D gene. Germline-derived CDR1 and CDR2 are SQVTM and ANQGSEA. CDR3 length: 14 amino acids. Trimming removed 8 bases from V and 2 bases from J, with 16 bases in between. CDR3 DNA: TGCAGCACCGGGCCGAGCCCTCCCTACAATGAGCAGTTCTTC. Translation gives CSTGPSPPYNEQFF.

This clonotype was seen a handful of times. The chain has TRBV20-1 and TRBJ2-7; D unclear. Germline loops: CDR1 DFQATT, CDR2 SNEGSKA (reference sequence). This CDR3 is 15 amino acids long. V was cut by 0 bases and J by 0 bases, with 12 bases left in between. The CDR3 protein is CSARDAETASYEQYF. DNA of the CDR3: TGCAGTGCTAGAGATGCGGAGACGGCCTCCTACGAGCAGTACTTC.

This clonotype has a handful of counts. In nucleotides, the CDR3 is TGTGCCAGCAGCTTGGACAGGAAAGAGACCCAGTACTTC. As protein: CASSLDRKETQYF. The rearrangement links TRBV5-4 to TRBJ2-5; a possible D gene is TRBD1 (5 bases). This CDR3 contains 13 residues. CDR1 and CDR2 (germline): SGHNT, YYREEE (reference sequence). The V end was cut by 0 bases, the J end by 3 bases, with 6 bases between.

In nucleotides, the CDR3 is TGTGCCAGCAGTTTGGAAAGGACCAACTATGGCTACACCTTC. It codes for CASSLERTNYGYTF. The chain has TRBV12-3 or TRBV12-4 and TRBJ1-2; unclear D gene. This CDR3 comprises 14 residues. The ends were cut back, 3 bases at V and 2 bases at J, with 10 bases in the middle.

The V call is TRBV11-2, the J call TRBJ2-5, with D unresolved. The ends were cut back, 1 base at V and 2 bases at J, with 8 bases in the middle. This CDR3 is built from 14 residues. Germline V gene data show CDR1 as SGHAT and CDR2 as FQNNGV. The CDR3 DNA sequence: TGTGCCAGCAGCTTAGGGTATAGTCAAGAGACCCAGTACTTC. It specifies CASSLGYSQETQYF.

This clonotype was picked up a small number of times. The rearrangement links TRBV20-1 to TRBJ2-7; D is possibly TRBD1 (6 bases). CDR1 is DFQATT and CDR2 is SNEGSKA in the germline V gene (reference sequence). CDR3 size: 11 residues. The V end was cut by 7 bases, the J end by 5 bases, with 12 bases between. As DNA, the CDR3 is TGCAGTGGCGGCAGGGGCGACGAGCAGTACTTC. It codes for CSGGRGDEQYF.

CDR3 in amino acids: CASGPSAGSDTQYF. The CDR3 DNA reads TGTGCCAGCGGCCCATCGGCAGGGTCTGATACGCAGTATTTT. This chain joins TRBV7-8 and TRBJ2-3; the D gene is possibly TRBD1 (5 bases). V lost 8 bases and J 6 bases, leaving 18 bases between the germline ends. The CDR3 covers 14 residues. Germline V gives CDR1 SGHVS, CDR2 FQNEAQ.

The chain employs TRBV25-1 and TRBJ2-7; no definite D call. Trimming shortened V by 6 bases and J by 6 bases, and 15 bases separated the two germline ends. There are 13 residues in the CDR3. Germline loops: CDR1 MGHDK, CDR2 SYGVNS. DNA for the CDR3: TGTGCCAGCAGCCGGATGGCGGCCGGCGAGCAGTACTTC. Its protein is CASSRMAAGEQYF.

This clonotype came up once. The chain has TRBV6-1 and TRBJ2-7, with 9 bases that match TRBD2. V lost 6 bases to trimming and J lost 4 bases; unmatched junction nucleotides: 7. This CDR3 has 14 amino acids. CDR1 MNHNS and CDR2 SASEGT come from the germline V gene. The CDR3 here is CASRPGLAIYEQYF. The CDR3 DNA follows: TGTGCCAGCAGGCCGGGACTAGCTATTTACGAGCAGTACTTC.

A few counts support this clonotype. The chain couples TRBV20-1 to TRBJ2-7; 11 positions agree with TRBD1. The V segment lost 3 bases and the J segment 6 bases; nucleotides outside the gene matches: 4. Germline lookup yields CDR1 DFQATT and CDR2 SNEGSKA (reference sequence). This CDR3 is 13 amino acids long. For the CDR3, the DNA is TGCAGTGCTAGCCGGGACAGGGGGGTCGAGCAGTACTTC. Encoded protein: CSASRDRGVEQYF.

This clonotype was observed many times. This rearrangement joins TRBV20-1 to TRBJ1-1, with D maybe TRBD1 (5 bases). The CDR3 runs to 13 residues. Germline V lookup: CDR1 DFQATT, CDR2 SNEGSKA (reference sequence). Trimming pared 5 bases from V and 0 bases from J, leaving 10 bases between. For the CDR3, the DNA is TGCAGTGCTCACCAGGGCATGAACACTGAAGCTTTCTTT. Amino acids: CSAHQGMNTEAFF.

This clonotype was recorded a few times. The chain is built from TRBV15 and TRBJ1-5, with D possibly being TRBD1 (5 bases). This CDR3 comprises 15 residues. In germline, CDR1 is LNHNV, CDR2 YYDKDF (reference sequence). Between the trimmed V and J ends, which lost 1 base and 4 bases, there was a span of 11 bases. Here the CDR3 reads CATSRGGVSNQPQHF. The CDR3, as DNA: TGTGCCACCAGCAGAGGAGGGGTGAGTAATCAGCCCCAGCATTTT.

The DNA for the CDR3 is TGCAGTGCTAGGGGACCCTCAGATACGCAGTATTTT. This translates into CSARGPSDTQYF. The chain has TRBV20-1 and TRBJ2-3; tentatively, D is TRBD1 or TRBD2 (5 bases each). The CDR3 covers 12 residues. Germline-derived CDR1 and CDR2 are DFQATT and SNEGSKA (reference sequence). The germline V and J ends were trimmed by 3 bases and 4 bases, with 8 bases remaining between them.

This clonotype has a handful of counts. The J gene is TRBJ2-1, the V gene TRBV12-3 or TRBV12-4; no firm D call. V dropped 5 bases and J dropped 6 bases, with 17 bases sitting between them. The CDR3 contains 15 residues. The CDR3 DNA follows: TGTGCCAGCAGTGCCTACTTGGCCCCTGGCAATGAGCAGTTCTTC. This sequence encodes CASSAYLAPGNEQFF.

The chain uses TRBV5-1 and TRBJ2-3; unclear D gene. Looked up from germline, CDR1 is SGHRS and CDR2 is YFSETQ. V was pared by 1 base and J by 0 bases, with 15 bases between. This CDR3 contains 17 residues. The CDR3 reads CASSLRSITASTDTQYF. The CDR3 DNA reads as TGCGCCAGCAGCTTGAGGTCAATCACAGCCAGCACAGATACGCAGTATTTT.

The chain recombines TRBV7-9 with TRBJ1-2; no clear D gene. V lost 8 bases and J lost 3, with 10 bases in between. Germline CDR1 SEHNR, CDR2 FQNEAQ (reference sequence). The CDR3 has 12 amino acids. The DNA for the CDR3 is TGTGCCAGCCGGCCCGGGGACTATGGCTACACCTTC. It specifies CASRPGDYGYTF.

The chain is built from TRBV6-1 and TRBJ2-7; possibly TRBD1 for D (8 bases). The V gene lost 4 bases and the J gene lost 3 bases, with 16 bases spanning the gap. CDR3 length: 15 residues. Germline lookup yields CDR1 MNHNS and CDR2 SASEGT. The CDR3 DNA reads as TGTGCCAGCAGTGCAGGGGGCGGGGGTCTCTACGAGCAGTACTTC. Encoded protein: CASSAGGGGLYEQYF.

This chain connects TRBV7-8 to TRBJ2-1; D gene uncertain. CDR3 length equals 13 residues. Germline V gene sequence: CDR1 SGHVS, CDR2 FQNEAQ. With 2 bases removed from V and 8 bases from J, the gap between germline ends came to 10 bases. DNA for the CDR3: TGTGCCAGCAGCTTACAGATGTGGGATGAGCAGTTCTTC. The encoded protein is CASSLQMWDEQFF.

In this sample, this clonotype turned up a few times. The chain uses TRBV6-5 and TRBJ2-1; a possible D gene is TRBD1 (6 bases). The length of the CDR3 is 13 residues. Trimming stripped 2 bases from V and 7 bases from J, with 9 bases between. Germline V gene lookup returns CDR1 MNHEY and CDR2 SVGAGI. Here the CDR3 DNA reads TGTGCCAGCAGTTACACGACAGGAAATGAGCAGTTCTTC. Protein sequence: CASSYTTGNEQFF.